The T cell receptor (beta chain) described here comes from a study of radiation and T cells in renal cell carcinoma. Study as a whole: Nephrectomy followed 15 Gy stereotactic body radiation by 4 weeks. Study-level results: Without pretreatment biopsies, baseline tumor clonotype presence was undetermined.

Time point meaning: blood 2 weeks post-SBRT. Treatment noted: 15 Gy SBRT to primary tumor, nephrectomy 4 weeks later. Blood was sampled at baseline, 2 weeks and 4 weeks after SBRT. The tumor was a clear cell renal cell carcinoma. Remarks on this clone: No antigen is known for it.

Profiled with immunoSEQ multiplex PCR; TCRdb holds only in-frame clones, not every one. The sample comprises some 130,000 clones, around 89% of which are singletons, and 5.8% rests with the top ten. The CDR3 covers 15 residues. V was cut by 6 bases and J by 7 bases, with 16 bases left in between. Germline CDR1 is MNHEY and CDR2 is SVGAGI. The starting material was blood, obtained from a patient whose treatment included radiotherapy and nephrectomy. The sequence was obtained from a woman aged 70-85 years with renal cell carcinoma. The rearrangement links TRBV6-5 to TRBJ1-6; a possible D gene is TRBD1 (5 bases). CDR3 nucleotide sequence: TGTGCCAGCAGCGCCAGGGTTGCCGGGAATTCACCCCTCCACTTT. Translated, it gives CASSARVAGNSPLHF.